This TCR beta chain was found in a study of cytomegalovirus exposure and HLA in healthy donors. The germline gives CDR1 MGHRA, CDR2 YSYEKL. The CDR3 totals 14 residues. Trimming took 0 bases from V and 9 from J, leaving 12 bases between them. PCR involved 60 Vbeta and 13 Jbeta primers. Only in-frame clones appear in the TCRdb table, and some are missing; sequencing was by immunoSEQ multiplex PCR. The sample contains about 190,000 clones, around 75% of which appear only once. The J gene is TRBJ2-1, the V gene TRBV4-1; D perhaps matches TRBD2 (6 bases). The sample consisted of PBMCs. The clonotype comes from a woman younger than 45 in good health and CMV-seropositive. The CDR3 DNA follows: TGCGCCAGCAGCCAAGATCGGAGGGCCGGTGAGCAGTTCTTC. As protein: CASSQDRRAGEQFF.